The 10 T cell receptor beta chains in this list originate from one sample, sequenced in a study of blood T cell repertoires in COVID-19. Clones were sequenced by immunoSEQ multiplex PCR, and TCRdb holds only the in-frame ones, with some missing. Here the sample spans over 60,000 clones, approximately 85% being singletons. Sequencing was done on a sample of peripheral blood. All receptors come from a woman older than 75 with active or convalescent COVID-19.

This clone has just a few counts. The V gene is TRBV12-2, the J gene TRBJ1-3. TRBV12-2 has pseudogene status. The CDR3 sequence is 13 residues long. CDR3 protein: CASRSTREDTIYF. The CDR3 region has the DNA TGTGCAAGTCGCTCCACCAGGGAGGACACCATATATTTT.

The chain carries TRBV19 and TRBJ1-1; TRBD1 is a possible D gene (6 bases). V dropped 7 bases and J dropped 5 bases, with 20 bases sitting between them. CDR1 is LNHDA and CDR2 is SQIVND in the germline V gene (reference sequence). The CDR3 contains 15 residues. The CDR3, as DNA: TGTGCCAGTAAACCCCCGACAGGCAGAACAACTGAAGCTTTCTTT. It encodes CASKPPTGRTTEAFF. Filled out from reference TRBV19 and TRBJ1-1, the complete variable domain reads DGGITQSPKYLFRKEGQNVTLSCEQNLNHDAMYWYRQDPGQGLRLIYYSQIVNDFQKGDIAEGYSVSREKKESFPLTVTSAQKNPTAFYLCASKPPTGRTTEAFFGQGTRLTVV.

This clone was observed a single time. V usage is TRBV30 and J usage is TRBJ1-2, with D hard to call. V shed 3 bases and J shed 14 bases, with 16 bases lying between them. The CDR3 is made up of 11 amino acids. Germline V gene data show CDR1 as GTSNPN and CDR2 as SVGIG (reference sequence). CDR3 nucleotides: TGTGCCTGGAGACCCTGGGAGGGTTTAACCTTC. Protein product: CAWRPWEGLTF.

The rearrangement links TRBV7-2 to TRBJ2-1; 12 bases agree with TRBD2. The CDR3 loop spans 16 amino acids. CDR1 SGHTA and CDR2 FQGNSA come from the germline V gene. V was pared by 6 bases and J by 7 bases, with 10 bases of the junction left unmatched. The chain's CDR3 is CASRDYTSGGMNEQFF. The CDR3 region has the DNA TGTGCCAGCAGAGACTATACTAGCGGGGGGATGAATGAGCAGTTCTTC.

The V and J genes are TRBV5-6 and TRBJ2-2, with D hard to call. Germline assignment: CDR1 SGHDT and CDR2 YYEEEE. The CDR3 contains 12 residues. Trimming pared 4 bases from V and 3 bases from J, leaving 4 bases between. For the CDR3, the DNA is TGTGCCAGCAGCCCCTACACCGGGGAGCTGTTTTTT. It specifies CASSPYTGELFF.

The table lists this clone with a few counts. The chain couples TRBV7-2 to TRBJ1-1; D is unresolved. The CDR3 sequence is 13 residues long. The V and J ends lost 3 bases and 4 bases respectively, with 9 bases between them. Germline-derived CDR1 and CDR2 are SGHTA and FQGNSA. DNA for the CDR3: TGTGCCAGCAGCTTTGACCGGGGCACTGAAGCTTTCTTT. Residues: CASSFDRGTEAFF.

The rearrangement links TRBV2 to TRBJ2-5; the match to TRBD1 covers 7 bases. In germline, CDR1 is SNHLY, CDR2 FYNNEI. The CDR3 runs 12 residues. V lost 7 bases, J lost 5 bases, and 4 bases stayed unmatched. The CDR3 region has the DNA TGTGCCAGCAACACGGACAGGGAGACCCAGTACTTC. It is translated as CASNTDRETQYF.

V and J are TRBV7-2 and TRBJ2-2, with 11 bases matching TRBD2. The CDR3 spans 18 residues. CDR1 and CDR2 (germline): SGHTA, FQGNSA. Trimming at V came to 5 bases and at J to 7 bases, leaving 15 bases not matched to a gene. Written as DNA, the CDR3 is TGTGCCAGCAGCCCAAACCCGCCTAGCGGGGGGTGGGTCGGGGAGCTGTTTTTT. Amino acid sequence: CASSPNPPSGGWVGELFF.

This clone was found a few times. This CDR3 is also generated by other DNA sequences in the sample. The chain carries TRBV9 and TRBJ2-1; a possible D gene is TRBD2 (5 bases). From germline, CDR1 is SGDLS and CDR2 YYNGEE. The V gene lost 1 base and the J gene lost 8 bases, with 7 bases spanning the gap. The CDR3 is made up of 12 amino acids. CDR3 bases: TGTGCCAGCAGCGTACGGGGTGATGAGCAGTTCTTC. Translation gives CASSVRGDEQFF. Based on the CDR3 plus reference TRBV9 and TRBJ2-1, the full variable domain is DSGVTQTPKHLITATGQRVTLRCSPRSGDLSVYWYQQSLDQGLQFLIQYYNGEERAKGNILERFSAQQFPDLHSELNLSSLELGDSALYFCASSVRGDEQFFGPGTRLTVL.

V usage is TRBV6-6 and J usage is TRBJ1-1; D remains unclear. The CDR3 sequence is 14 residues long. Trimming took 7 bases from V and 6 from J, leaving 18 bases between them. The V gene's germline CDR1 is MNHNY and CDR2 SVGAGI (reference sequence). This CDR3 is CASTHKEGISEAFF. The CDR3 bases are TGTGCCAGCACCCACAAGGAGGGAATTTCTGAAGCTTTCTTT.